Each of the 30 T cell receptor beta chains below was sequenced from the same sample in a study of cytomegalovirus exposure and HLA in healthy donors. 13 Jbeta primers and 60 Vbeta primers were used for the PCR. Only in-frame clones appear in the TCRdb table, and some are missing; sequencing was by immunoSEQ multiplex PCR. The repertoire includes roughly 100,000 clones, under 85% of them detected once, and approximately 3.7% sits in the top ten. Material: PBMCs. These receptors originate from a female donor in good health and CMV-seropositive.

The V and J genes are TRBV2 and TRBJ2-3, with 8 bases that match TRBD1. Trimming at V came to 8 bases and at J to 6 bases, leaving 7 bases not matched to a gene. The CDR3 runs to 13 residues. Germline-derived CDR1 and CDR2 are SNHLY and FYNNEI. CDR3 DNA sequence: TGTGCCAGCTGCGCCAGGGGGCTGGATACGCAGTATTTT. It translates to CASCARGLDTQYF.

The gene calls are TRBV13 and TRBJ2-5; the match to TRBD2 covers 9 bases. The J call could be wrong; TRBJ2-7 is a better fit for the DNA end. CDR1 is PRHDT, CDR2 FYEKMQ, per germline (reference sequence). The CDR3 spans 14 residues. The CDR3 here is CASSLRGGAYEQYF. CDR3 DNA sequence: TGTGCCAGCAGCTTACGCGGGGGGGCCTACGAGCAGTACTTC.

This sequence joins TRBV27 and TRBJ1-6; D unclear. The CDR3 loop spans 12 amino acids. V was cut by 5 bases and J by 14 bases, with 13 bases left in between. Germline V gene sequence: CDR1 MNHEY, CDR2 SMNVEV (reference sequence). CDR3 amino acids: CASSPQGETLHF. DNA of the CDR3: TGTGCCAGCAGTCCACAAGGAGAGACCCTCCACTTT.

CDR3 sequence: CASSGTDRPRYEQYF. The CDR3 coding sequence is TGTGCCAGCAGTGGGACGGACAGGCCTCGGTACGAGCAGTACTTC. V gene TRBV6-1 combines with J gene TRBJ2-7, with 7 bases that match TRBD1. Losses at the gene ends were 4 bases for V and 4 bases for J; bases not matched to a gene: 10. The CDR3 is 15 residues long. From germline, CDR1 is MNHNS and CDR2 SASEGT.

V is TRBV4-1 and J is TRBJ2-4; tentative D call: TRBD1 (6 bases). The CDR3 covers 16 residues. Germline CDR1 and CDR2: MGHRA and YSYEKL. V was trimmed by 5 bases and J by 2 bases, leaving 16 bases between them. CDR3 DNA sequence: TGCGCCAGCAGCAATGAGAACAGGGATACCAAAAACATTCAGTACTTC. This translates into CASSNENRDTKNIQYF.

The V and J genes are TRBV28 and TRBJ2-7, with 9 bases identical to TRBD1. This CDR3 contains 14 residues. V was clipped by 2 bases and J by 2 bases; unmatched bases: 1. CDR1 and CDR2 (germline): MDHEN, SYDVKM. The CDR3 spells CASSLDRGTYEQYF. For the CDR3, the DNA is TGTGCCAGCAGTTTAGACAGGGGGACCTACGAGCAGTACTTC.

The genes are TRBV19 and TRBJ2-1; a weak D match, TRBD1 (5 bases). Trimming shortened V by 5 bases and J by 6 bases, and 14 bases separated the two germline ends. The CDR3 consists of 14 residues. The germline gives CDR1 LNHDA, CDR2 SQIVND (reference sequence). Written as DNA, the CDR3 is TGTGCCAGTAGTGCCCAACCAAGGGGCAATGAGCAGTTCTTC. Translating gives CASSAQPRGNEQFF.

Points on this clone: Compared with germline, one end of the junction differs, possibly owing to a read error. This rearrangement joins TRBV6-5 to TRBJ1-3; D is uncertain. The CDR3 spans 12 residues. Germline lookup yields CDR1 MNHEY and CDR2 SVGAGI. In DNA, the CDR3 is TGTGCCAGCAGTTACTCGCAGGCCCCCTCTACCTTT. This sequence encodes CASSYSQAPSTF.

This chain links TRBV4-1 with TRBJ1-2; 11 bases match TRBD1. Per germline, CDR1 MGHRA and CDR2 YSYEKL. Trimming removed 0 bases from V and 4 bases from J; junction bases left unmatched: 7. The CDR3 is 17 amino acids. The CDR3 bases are TGCGCCAGCAGCCAAGATATAGGACAGGGGGCTAGCTATGGCTACACCTTC. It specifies CASSQDIGQGASYGYTF.

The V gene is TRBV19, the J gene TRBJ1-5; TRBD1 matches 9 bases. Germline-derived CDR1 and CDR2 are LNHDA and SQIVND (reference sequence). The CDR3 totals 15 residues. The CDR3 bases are TGTGCTTCTACAGGGGGCCCCTGGGACAATCAGCCCCAGCATTTT. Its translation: CASTGGPWDNQPQHF.

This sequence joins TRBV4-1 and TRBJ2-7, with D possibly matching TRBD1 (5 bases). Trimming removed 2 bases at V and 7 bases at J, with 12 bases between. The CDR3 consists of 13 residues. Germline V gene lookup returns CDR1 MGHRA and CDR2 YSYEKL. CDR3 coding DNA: TGCGCCAGCAGCCAACAGGCAGGGTTTGAGCAGTACTTC. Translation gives CASSQQAGFEQYF.

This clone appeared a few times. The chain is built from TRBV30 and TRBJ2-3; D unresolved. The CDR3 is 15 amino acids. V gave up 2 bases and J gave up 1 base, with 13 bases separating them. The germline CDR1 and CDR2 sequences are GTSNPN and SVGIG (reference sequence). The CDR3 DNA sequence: TGTGCCTGGAGTCTGGCTGATGAACGCACAGATACGCAGTATTTT. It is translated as CAWSLADERTDTQYF.

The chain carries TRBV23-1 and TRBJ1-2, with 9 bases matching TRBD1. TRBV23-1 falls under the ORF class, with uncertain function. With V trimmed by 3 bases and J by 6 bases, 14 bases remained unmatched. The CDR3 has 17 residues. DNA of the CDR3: TGCGCCAGCAGTCACTTACCTACCGGGACAGGGATCGATGGCTACACCTTC. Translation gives CASSHLPTGTGIDGYTF.

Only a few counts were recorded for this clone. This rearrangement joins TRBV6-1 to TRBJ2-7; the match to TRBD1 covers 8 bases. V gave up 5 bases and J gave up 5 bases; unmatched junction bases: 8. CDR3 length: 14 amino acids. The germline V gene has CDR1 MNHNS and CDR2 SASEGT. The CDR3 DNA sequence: TGTGCCAGCAGTATCCGGGACAGGTGGGACGAGCAGTACTTC. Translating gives CASSIRDRWDEQYF.

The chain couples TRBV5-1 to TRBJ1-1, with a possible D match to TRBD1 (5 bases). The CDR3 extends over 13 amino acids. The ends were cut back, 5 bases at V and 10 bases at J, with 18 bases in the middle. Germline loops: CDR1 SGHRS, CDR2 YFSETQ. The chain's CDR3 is CASRGQGESVAFF. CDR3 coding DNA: TGCGCCAGCAGAGGGCAGGGTGAGTCGGTAGCTTTCTTT.

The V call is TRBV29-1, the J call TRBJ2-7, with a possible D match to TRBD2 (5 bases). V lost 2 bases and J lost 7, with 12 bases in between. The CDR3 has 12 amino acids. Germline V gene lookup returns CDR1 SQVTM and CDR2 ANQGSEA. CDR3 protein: CSVEPTEGEQYF. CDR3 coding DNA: TGCAGCGTTGAACCCACAGAGGGTGAGCAGTACTTC.

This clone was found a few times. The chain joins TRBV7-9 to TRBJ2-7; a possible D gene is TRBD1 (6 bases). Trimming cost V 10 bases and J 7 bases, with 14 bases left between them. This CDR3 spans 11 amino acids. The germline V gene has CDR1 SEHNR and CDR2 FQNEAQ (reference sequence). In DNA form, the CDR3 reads TGTGCCACCTCAACAGGGTGGGAGCAGTACTTC. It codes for CATSTGWEQYF. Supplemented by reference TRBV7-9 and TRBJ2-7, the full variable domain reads DTGVSQNPRHKITKRGQNVTFRCDPISEHNRLYWYRQTLGQGPEFLTYFQNEAQLEKSRLLSDRFSAERPKGSFSTLEIQRTEQGDSAMYLCATSTGWEQYFGPGTRLTVT.

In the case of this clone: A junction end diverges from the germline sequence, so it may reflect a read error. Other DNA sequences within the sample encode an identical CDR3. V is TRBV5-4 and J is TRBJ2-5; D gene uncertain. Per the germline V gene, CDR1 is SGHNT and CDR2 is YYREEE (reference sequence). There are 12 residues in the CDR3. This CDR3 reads CASSYRGETQYF. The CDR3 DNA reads TGTGCCAGTAGCTACCGAGGAGAGACCCAGTACTTC.

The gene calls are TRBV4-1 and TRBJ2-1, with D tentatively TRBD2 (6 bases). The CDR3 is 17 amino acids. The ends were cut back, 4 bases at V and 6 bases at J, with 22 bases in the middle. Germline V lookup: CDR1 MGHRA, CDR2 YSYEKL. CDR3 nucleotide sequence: TGCGCCAGCAGCCCCGAAGGGGCGGGGAGAACTTTCAATGAGCAGTTCTTC. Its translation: CASSPEGAGRTFNEQFF.

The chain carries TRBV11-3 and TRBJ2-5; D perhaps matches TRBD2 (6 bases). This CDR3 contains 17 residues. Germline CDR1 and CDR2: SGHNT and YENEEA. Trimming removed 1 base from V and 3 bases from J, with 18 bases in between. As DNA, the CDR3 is TGTGCCAGCAGCTTAGGACGCCCCGGCGGACTAAAAGAGACCCAGTACTTC. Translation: CASSLGRPGGLKETQYF.

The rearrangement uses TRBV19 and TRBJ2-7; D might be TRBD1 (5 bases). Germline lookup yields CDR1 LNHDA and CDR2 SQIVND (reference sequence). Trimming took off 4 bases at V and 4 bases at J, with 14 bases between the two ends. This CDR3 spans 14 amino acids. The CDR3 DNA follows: TGTGCCAGTAGTAGGTCCAGGGATGGGTACGAGCAGTACTTC. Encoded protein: CASSRSRDGYEQYF.

CDR3 sequence (DNA): TGTGCCAGCAGAAAAGGGACATTCTCCTACAATGAGCAGTTCTTC. This codes for CASRKGTFSYNEQFF. The chain carries TRBV6-1 and TRBJ2-1; weak D call: TRBD1 (6 bases). The ends were cut back, 6 bases at V and 0 bases at J, with 12 bases in the middle. From germline, CDR1 is MNHNS and CDR2 SASEGT. The CDR3 loop spans 15 amino acids.

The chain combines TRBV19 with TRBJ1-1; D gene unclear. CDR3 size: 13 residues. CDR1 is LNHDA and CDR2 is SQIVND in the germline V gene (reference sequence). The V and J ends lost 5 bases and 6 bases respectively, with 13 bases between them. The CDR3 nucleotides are TGTGCCAGTAGTGGCCGGGGTAGACCTGAAGCTTTCTTT. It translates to CASSGRGRPEAFF.

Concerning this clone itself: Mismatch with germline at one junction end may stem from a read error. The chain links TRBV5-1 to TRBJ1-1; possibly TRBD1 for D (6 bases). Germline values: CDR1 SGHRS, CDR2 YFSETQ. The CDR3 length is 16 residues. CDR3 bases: TGCGCCAGCAGCCGAGATCCAGGGGTAAAGAACTCTGAAGCTTTCTTT. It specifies CASSRDPGVKNSEAFF.

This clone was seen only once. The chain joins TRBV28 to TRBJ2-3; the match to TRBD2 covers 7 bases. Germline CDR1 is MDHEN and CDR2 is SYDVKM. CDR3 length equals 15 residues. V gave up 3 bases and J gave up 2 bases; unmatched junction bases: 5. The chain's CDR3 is CASSLSRELTDTQYF. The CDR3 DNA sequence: TGTGCCAGCAGTTTGTCGCGGGAGCTCACAGATACGCAGTATTTT.

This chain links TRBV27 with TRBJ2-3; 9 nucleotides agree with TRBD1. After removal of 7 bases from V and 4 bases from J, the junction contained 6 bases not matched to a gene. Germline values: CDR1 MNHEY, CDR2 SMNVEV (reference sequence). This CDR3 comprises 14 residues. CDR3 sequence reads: CASKPRTGADTQYF. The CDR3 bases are TGTGCCAGCAAGCCTAGGACAGGGGCAGATACGCAGTATTTT.

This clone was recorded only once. The CDR3: CASSLIDSTDTQYF. The DNA for the CDR3 is TGCGCCAGCAGCCTAATAGATAGCACAGATACGCAGTATTTT. The chain carries TRBV5-1 and TRBJ2-3; D is undetermined. Germline loops: CDR1 SGHRS, CDR2 YFSETQ. The CDR3 length is 14 residues. Trimming took 4 bases from V and 0 from J, leaving 9 bases between them.

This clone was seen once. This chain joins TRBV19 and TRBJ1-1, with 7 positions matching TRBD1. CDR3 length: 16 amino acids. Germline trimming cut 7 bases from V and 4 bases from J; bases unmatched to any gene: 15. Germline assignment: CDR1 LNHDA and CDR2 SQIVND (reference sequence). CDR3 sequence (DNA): TGTGCCAGTACCACCACACCGCAGGGGGTGAGCACTGAAGCTTTCTTT. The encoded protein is CASTTTPQGVSTEAFF.

CDR3 sequence: CASSLDSGNYGYTF. CDR3 DNA sequence: TGTGCCAGCAGCTTGGACAGTGGTAACTATGGCTACACCTTC. The chain joins TRBV7-9 to TRBJ1-2; D perhaps matches TRBD1 (6 bases). The CDR3 consists of 14 residues. Looked up from germline, CDR1 is SEHNR and CDR2 is FQNEAQ (reference sequence). V dropped 3 bases and J dropped 1 base, with 9 bases sitting between them.

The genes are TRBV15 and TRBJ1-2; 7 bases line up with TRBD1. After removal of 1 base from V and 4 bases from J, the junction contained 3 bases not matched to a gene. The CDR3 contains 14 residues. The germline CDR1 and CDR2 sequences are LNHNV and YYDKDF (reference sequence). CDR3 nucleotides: TGTGCCACCAGCAGAGCGACAGGGCCCTATGGCTACACCTTC. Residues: CATSRATGPYGYTF.